Below, 22 T cell receptor beta chains from the same sample are listed, as sequenced in a study of blood T cell repertoires in COVID-19. Produced via immunoSEQ multiplex PCR; TCRdb's table is partial and in-frame only. This table holds 300,000 to 350,000 clones, 85% to 90% found once. Sequencing input: peripheral blood. These receptors all stem from a woman aged 40-49 years with COVID-19, enrolled during active disease.

The chain uses TRBV15 and TRBJ1-2, with 11 bases fitting TRBD1. The CDR3 extends over 17 amino acids. V shed 3 bases, J shed 4 bases, and the junction held 10 bases outside the gene matches. In germline, CDR1 is LNHNV, CDR2 YYDKDF (reference sequence). Written as DNA, the CDR3 is TGTGCCACCAGCAGTGCTGACCGGGACAGGGGGATCTATGGCTACACCTTC. The encoded protein is CATSSADRDRGIYGYTF. Supplemented by reference TRBV15 and TRBJ1-2, the full variable domain reads DAMVIQNPRYQVTQFGKPVTLSCSQTLNHNVMYWYQQKSSQAPKLLFHYYDKDFNNEADTPDNFQSRRPNTSFCFLDIRSPGLGDTAMYLCATSSADRDRGIYGYTFGSGTRLTVV.

The chain has TRBV7-2 and TRBJ1-1; TRBD1 might be the D (6 bases). Trimming removed 4 bases from V and 11 bases from J, with 11 bases in between. The CDR3 is 11 residues long. From germline, CDR1 is SGHTA and CDR2 FQGNSA. In nucleotides, the CDR3 is TGTGCCAGCAGCTCAGGGGATAAGGCTTTCTTT. Translation gives CASSSGDKAFF.

The genes are TRBV6-2 or TRBV6-3 and TRBJ1-5, with D possibly being TRBD1 (5 bases). The V end was cut by 6 bases, the J end by 4 bases, with 16 bases between. The CDR3 is 15 residues long. The germline gives CDR1 MNHEY, CDR2 SVGEGT. The DNA of the CDR3 is TGTGCCAGCAGCTCGGGGGGGGGATGGAATCAGCCCCAGCATTTT. Protein product: CASSSGGGWNQPQHF.

This chain connects TRBV18 to TRBJ1-1; 7 bases fit TRBD1. The germline CDR1 and CDR2 sequences are KGHSH and LQKENI. The CDR3 loop spans 13 amino acids. V lost 3 bases, J lost 8 bases, and 6 bases stayed unmatched. The CDR3 is CASSPKTGSEAFF. In nucleotides, the CDR3 is TGTGCCAGCTCACCTAAGACAGGGTCCGAAGCTTTCTTT.

A remark on this clone: Other DNA sequences in the same sample also yield this CDR3. The V call is TRBV7-3, the J call TRBJ1-3; no firm D call. This CDR3 is built from 12 residues. Germline CDR1 reads SGHTA; CDR2 reads FQGTGA. V lost 5 bases to trimming and J lost 4 bases, with 6 bases between them. The DNA of the CDR3 is TGTGCCAGCAGCCCAGGCGGAAACACCATATATTTT. Its translation: CASSPGGNTIYF.

This clone was observed a single time. The V call is TRBV7-2, the J call TRBJ1-3; maybe TRBD1 (5 bases). V dropped 0 bases and J dropped 6 bases, with 9 bases sitting between them. The CDR3 contains 14 residues. Per the germline V gene, CDR1 is SGHTA and CDR2 is FQGNSA. The CDR3, as DNA: TGTGCCAGCAGCTTAGCCAGGGAGGAAAACACCATATATTTT. Translating gives CASSLAREENTIYF.

The V and J genes are TRBV4-3 and TRBJ1-3; D is unclear. The CDR3 has 16 amino acids. Germline V lookup: CDR1 LGHNA, CDR2 YSLEER. Trimming took off 0 bases at V and 0 bases at J, with 9 bases between the two ends. In nucleotides, the CDR3 is TGCGCCAGCAGCCAAGAAGCCACCAACTCTGGAAACACCATATATTTT. Translating it yields CASSQEATNSGNTIYF.

This rearrangement joins TRBV20-1 to TRBJ1-2; no definite D call. Germline lookup yields CDR1 DFQATT and CDR2 SNEGSKA (reference sequence). CDR3 length: 11 residues. Trimming removed 0 bases at V and 7 bases at J, with 6 bases between. Here the CDR3 DNA reads TGCAGTGCTAGAGACGAGTTTGGCTACACCTTC. It encodes CSARDEFGYTF.

CDR3 bases: TGTGCCTGGAGTGTAGTCCCCTCGGGCATTCAGTACTTC. Amino acids: CAWSVVPSGIQYF. V gene TRBV30 combines with J gene TRBJ2-4; D is unresolved. Germline V gives CDR1 GTSNPN, CDR2 SVGIG (reference sequence). CDR3 length: 13 residues. V dropped 0 bases and J dropped 9 bases, with 12 bases sitting between them.

The chain joins TRBV5-6 to TRBJ2-4, with D possibly TRBD1 on 5 matching bases. The CDR3 contains 17 residues. V lost 1 base and J lost 4, with 18 bases in between. Germline values: CDR1 SGHDT, CDR2 YYEEEE. The CDR3 spells CASSLSSRVGQKNIQYF. DNA of the CDR3: TGTGCCAGCAGCTTGAGTAGCAGGGTCGGCCAAAAAAACATTCAGTACTTC.

V gene TRBV4-1 combines with J gene TRBJ2-1; 7 bases line up with TRBD2. Germline CDR1 and CDR2: MGHRA and YSYEKL. The CDR3 has 16 amino acids. The junction had 6 bases not matched to a gene; V was cut back by 0 bases and J by 4 bases. The CDR3 sequence: CASSQDRDYEYNEQFF. The CDR3 nucleotides read TGCGCCAGCAGCCAAGATAGGGACTACGAATACAATGAGCAGTTCTTC.

This clone was counted once. The rearrangement links TRBV15 to TRBJ1-1; a possible D gene is TRBD1 (6 bases). This CDR3 contains 16 residues. Trimming shortened V by 0 bases and J by 1 base, and 12 bases separated the two germline ends. Germline-derived CDR1 and CDR2 are LNHNV and YYDKDF (reference sequence). The CDR3 loop is CATSRDLGGANTEAFF. CDR3 nucleotide sequence: TGTGCCACCAGCAGAGATCTTGGGGGCGCGAACACTGAAGCTTTCTTT. The whole variable domain, filled in from reference TRBV15 and TRBJ1-1, reads DAMVIQNPRYQVTQFGKPVTLSCSQTLNHNVMYWYQQKSSQAPKLLFHYYDKDFNNEADTPDNFQSRRPNTSFCFLDIRSPGLGDTAMYLCATSRDLGGANTEAFFGQGTRLTVV.

V and J are TRBV19 and TRBJ2-4; 7 bases fit TRBD1. Per the germline V gene, CDR1 is LNHDA and CDR2 is SQIVND (reference sequence). J gave up 9 bases and V 5 bases, and 10 bases lay outside the gene matches. The CDR3 spans 14 residues. CDR3 nucleotides: TGTGCCAGTAGTCCCCGGACAGGAGTGGGCATTCAGTACTTC. This codes for CASSPRTGVGIQYF.

The gene calls are TRBV29-1 and TRBJ2-1; 9 bases line up with TRBD1. The length of the CDR3 is 12 residues. CDR1 and CDR2 (germline): SQVTM, ANQGSEA. Unmatched junction bases numbered 5, after V lost 7 bases and J lost 7 bases. CDR3 in DNA: TGCAGCGCGACGGGACAGGGAAATGAGCAGTTCTTC. It yields the protein CSATGQGNEQFF.

Points on this clone: Other DNA sequences in the same sample also yield this CDR3. The gene calls are TRBV5-1 and TRBJ1-5, with 8 bases identical to TRBD1. Trimming took 1 base from V and 2 from J; bases not matched to a gene: 2. In germline, CDR1 is SGHRS, CDR2 YFSETQ. This CDR3 region has 15 residues. The CDR3 loop is CASSLTGGGNQPQHF. DNA for the CDR3: TGCGCCAGCAGCTTGACAGGGGGGGGCAATCAGCCCCAGCATTTT.

V usage is TRBV24-1 and J usage is TRBJ1-2; perhaps TRBD1 as D (6 bases). This CDR3 has 15 residues. Germline-derived CDR1 and CDR2 are KGHDR and SFDVKD. Trimming left V 4 bases short and J 8 bases short, with 19 bases between. The CDR3 sequence is CATSEQDRPFMGYTF. CDR3 bases: TGTGCCACCAGTGAACAGGACAGACCTTTCATGGGCTACACCTTC.

The rearrangement uses TRBV19 and TRBJ2-1, with D unclear. CDR3 size: 13 residues. Per germline, CDR1 LNHDA and CDR2 SQIVND (reference sequence). The V gene lost 2 bases and the J gene lost 8 bases, with 10 bases spanning the gap. The CDR3 DNA reads TGTGCCAGTAGTATATGGTCGGCGGATGAGCAGTTCTTC. Translation gives CASSIWSADEQFF.

The table lists this clone with a count of one. CDR3 DNA: TGTGCCAGCAGTCCTGGGACAGGCACTGGAAACACCATATATTTT. It is translated as CASSPGTGTGNTIYF. The chain couples TRBV6-6 to TRBJ1-3; 8 bases map to TRBD1. J gave up 2 bases and V 5 bases, and 5 bases lay outside the gene matches. The CDR3 consists of 15 residues. The germline V gene has CDR1 MNHNY and CDR2 SVGAGI (reference sequence).

The chain carries TRBV9 and TRBJ1-2, with a weak D call TRBD1 (5 bases). Between the trimmed V and J ends, which lost 0 bases and 6 bases, there was a span of 12 bases. The CDR3 has 14 residues. CDR1 SGDLS and CDR2 YYNGEE come from the germline V gene. CDR3 region: CASSVADRRNGYTF. CDR3 coding DNA: TGTGCCAGCAGCGTAGCCGACAGAAGGAATGGCTACACCTTC. The whole variable domain, filled in from reference TRBV9 and TRBJ1-2, reads DSGVTQTPKHLITATGQRVTLRCSPRSGDLSVYWYQQSLDQGLQFLIQYYNGEERAKGNILERFSAQQFPDLHSELNLSSLELGDSALYFCASSVADRRNGYTFGSGTRLTVV.

The chain couples TRBV28 to TRBJ1-6; D ambiguous. The V and J ends lost 5 bases and 0 bases respectively, with 11 bases between them. CDR1 and CDR2 (germline): MDHEN, SYDVKM. This CDR3 is built from 16 residues. As DNA, the CDR3 is TGTGCCAGCAGTGCCCTAGAGAGCTCCTATAATTCACCCCTCCACTTT. Amino acids: CASSALESSYNSPLHF.

The chain combines TRBV27 with TRBJ2-7, with D perhaps TRBD1 (6 bases). This CDR3 spans 14 amino acids. V was trimmed by 5 bases and J by 3 bases, leaving 14 bases between them. Germline CDR1 MNHEY, CDR2 SMNVEV (reference sequence). The CDR3 DNA reads as TGTGCCAGCAGTCCCACAGGGTGGTTCTACGAGCAGTACTTC. It encodes CASSPTGWFYEQYF.

The V gene is TRBV4-2, the J gene TRBJ2-6; 7 nucleotides agree with TRBD2. Germline CDR1 LGHNA, CDR2 YNFKEQ. The CDR3 is 16 amino acids. Germline trimming cut 1 base from V and 0 bases from J; bases unmatched to any gene: 0. The CDR3 nucleotides are TGTGCCAGCAGCCAAGGGGGGGGCTCTGGGGCCAACGTCCTGACTTTC. The encoded protein is CASSQGGGSGANVLTF.